The rows below give T cell receptor beta chains drawn from one sample of a study of blood T cell repertoires in COVID-19. Libraries were prepared by immunoSEQ multiplex PCR; TCRdb keeps only in-frame clonotypes and omits some of them. The sample lists fewer than 250,000 clones; about 83% were seen once. The source material was peripheral blood. These TCRs come from a man aged 45 to 65 with acute or convalescent COVID-19. Both conserved end residues are part of each CDR3. The order of the fields is J gene, V gene, CDR3 protein.

TRBJ1-1 | TRBV5-1 | CASSSAGTEANTEAFF
TRBJ1-6 | TRBV5-6 | CASSLDGGSYNSPLHF
TRBJ2-3 | TRBV12-5 | CASASRDTQYF
TRBJ2-7 | TRBV10-3 | CAISGVGAAYEQYF
TRBJ2-7 | TRBV19 | CASSIGGTGTSYEQYF
TRBJ1-5 | TRBV6-5 | CASSYGYGDNQPQHF
TRBJ1-5 | TRBV12-3/TRBV12-4 | CASSTKGLRPQHF
TRBJ2-1 | TRBV11-1 | CASTGTSGNNEQFF
TRBJ1-1 | TRBV5-1 | CASSPRDSDKAFF
TRBJ1-6 | TRBV11-1 | CASSLRDFNSPLHF
TRBJ1-1 | TRBV12-3/TRBV12-4 | CASTRGARTEAFF
TRBJ2-7 | TRBV28 | CASSLRVGEQYF
TRBJ1-3 | TRBV7-9 | CASSLARSSGNTIYF
TRBJ1-2 | TRBV7-9 | CASSLGPDGYTF
TRBJ2-2 | TRBV6-1 | CASSEAGAAGELFF
TRBJ2-7 | TRBV19 | CATAGTGTYEQYF
TRBJ1-4 | TRBV28 | CASSALGGGDEKLFF
TRBJ1-2 | TRBV28 | CASSLGGLYGYTF
TRBJ2-1 | TRBV9 | CASSVDGTGFDEQFF
TRBJ2-7 | TRBV5-1 | CASSLTSGGFYEQYF
TRBJ1-4 | TRBV2 | CASMDPTGVREKLFF
TRBJ1-2 | TRBV6-5 | CASSFVSGGGGYTF
TRBJ1-4 | TRBV27 | CASRYAGQGDEKLFF
TRBJ1-3 | TRBV6-5 | CASSYGGGAGNTIYF
TRBJ1-2 | TRBV3-1/TRBV3-2 | CASSPMTKGVGYTF
TRBJ1-4 | TRBV9 | CASSVDQGWGEKLFF
TRBJ1-2 | TRBV5-1 | CASSQGQLRGYGYTF
TRBJ2-7 | TRBV5-1 | CASSLSTGDEQYF
TRBJ2-3 | TRBV7-3 | CASSLTGGTDTQYF
TRBJ2-1 | TRBV7-9 | CASSFEYSSYNEQFF
TRBJ1-2 | TRBV30 | CAWSRDRPYGYTF
TRBJ1-5 | TRBV6-5 | CASRSPGPSNQPQHF
TRBJ1-2 | TRBV14 | CASSQETGDRYGYTF
TRBJ1-5 | TRBV7-2 | CASSLALRQPQHF
TRBJ1-6 | TRBV30 | CAWGQELGLQALHF